These T cell receptor beta chains were read from a single sample in a study of cytotoxic CD8 clonotypes in ibrutinib-treated CLL. Sequencing was performed with immunoSEQ multiplex PCR; in TCRdb, only in-frame clones are kept and a portion is missing. This sample has around 29,000 clones, with around three quarters found just once. The starting material was PBMCs, obtained after 24 months of ibrutinib treatment. Receptors originate from a human donor with chronic lymphocytic leukemia. CDR3s leave out the opening cysteine and the closing phenylalanine or tryptophan. Fields, in order: V gene, CDR3 protein.

TRBV28,ASSRVVREQY
TRBV2,ASAGPVPNQPQH
TRBV6-5,ASSLHRDQPQH
TRBV5-5,ASSLAGRGKYGYT
TRBV30,ASPSGLFNEKLF
TRBV5-1,ASSLGDTLAYGYT
TRBV6-4,ASRAVAGGRTEQF
TRBV28,ASREQGDTEAF
TRBV2,ASSWTSGGATGELF
TRBV4-1,ASSLTGDSYNSPLH
TRBV5-4,ASSLSGALSYEQY
TRBV7-2,ASSLRLNEKLF
TRBV18,ASSPMDTGDPMQY
TRBV11-1,ASSPWTVYNSPLH
TRBV7-6,ASSLTRGREQY
TRBV7-9,ASSYRGPYEQY
TRBV30,AWAGTFPNQPQH
TRBV28,ASSLMVGGNQPQH
TRBV28,ASRTWSEPQH
TRBV5-6,ASSYLRSGANVLT
TRBV28,ASSLSGFNQPQH
TRBV2,ASGTGRSSGNTIY
TRBV2,ASSEVPGGLGEQY
TRBV18,ASSHRDGQETQY
TRBV27,ASSLRVGYEQY
TRBV2,ASSAPTGLAGWNEQF
TRBV4-3,ASSHVPGREAF
TRBV20-1,SAGGGYEQY
TRBV28,ASSPDYEQY